This T cell receptor beta chain was obtained from a study of cytomegalovirus exposure and HLA in healthy donors. Notes on the study in general: Altogether, 150 to 200 TCR beta chains were recorded as cytomegalovirus-associated.

In regard to this clone: Its antigen is as yet unknown.

Libraries were prepared by immunoSEQ multiplex PCR; TCRdb keeps only in-frame clonotypes and omits some of them. Among around 150,000 clones, less than 90% were seen once, and the ten largest hold about 3.5%. The CDR3 consists of 20 residues. Trimming cost V 4 bases and J 1 base; bases outside gene matches: 14. Looked up from germline, CDR1 is SGHNT and CDR2 is YENEEA. Sequences were obtained from PBMCs. The gene calls are TRBV11-3 and TRBJ2-5, with 14 bases matching TRBD2. The sequence came from a woman younger than 35 in good health and CMV-seropositive. DNA for the CDR3: TGTGCCAGCAGCTCTACCCTCATCCGAGGACTAGCGGGAGGCCAAGAGACCCAGTACTTC. Its translation is CASSSTLIRGLAGGQETQYF.